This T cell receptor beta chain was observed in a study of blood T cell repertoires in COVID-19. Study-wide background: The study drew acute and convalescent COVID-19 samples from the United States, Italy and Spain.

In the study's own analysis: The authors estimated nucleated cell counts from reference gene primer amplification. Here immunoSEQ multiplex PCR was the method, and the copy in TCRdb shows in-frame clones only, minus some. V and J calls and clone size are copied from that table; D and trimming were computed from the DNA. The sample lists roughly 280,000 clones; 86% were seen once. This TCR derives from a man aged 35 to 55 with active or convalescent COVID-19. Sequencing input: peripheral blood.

The CDR3 DNA is TGTGCCAGCAGTTCCACAGGGGGCGCGGGTCAGCCCCAGCATTTT. Amino acids: CASSSTGGAGQPQHF. This rearrangement joins TRBV28 to TRBJ1-5; 9 bases line up with TRBD1. Losses at the gene ends were 4 bases for V and 6 bases for J; bases not matched to a gene: 7. CDR1 is MDHEN, CDR2 SYDVKM, per germline. This CDR3 contains 15 residues.